This entry lists 18 T cell receptor beta chains sequenced from one sample in a study of blood T cell repertoires in COVID-19. Here immunoSEQ multiplex PCR was the method, and the copy in TCRdb shows in-frame clones only, minus some. The table includes 130,000 to 150,000 clones, around 82% detected once. The sample comprised peripheral blood. These receptor sequences come from a man between 60 and 75 years old with active or convalescent COVID-19.

This chain joins TRBV19 and TRBJ2-3, with D perhaps TRBD1 (5 bases). V lost 3 bases, J lost 1 base, and 11 bases lay in between. The germline V gene has CDR1 LNHDA and CDR2 SQIVND (reference sequence). The CDR3 is made up of 15 amino acids. The CDR3 sequence: CASSMGKQGTDTQYF. CDR3 sequence (DNA): TGTGCCAGTAGTATGGGGAAACAGGGCACAGATACGCAGTATTTT.

This chain joins TRBV7-3 and TRBJ2-2, with a weak D call TRBD1 (5 bases). Trimming removed 2 bases at V and 3 bases at J, with 10 bases between. This CDR3 comprises 15 residues. Germline V gene data show CDR1 as SGHTA and CDR2 as FQGTGA. CDR3 DNA sequence: TGTGCCAGCAGCTTACAGGCAGGGCACACCGGGGAGCTGTTTTTT. This encodes CASSLQAGHTGELFF.

The chain recombines TRBV11-3 with TRBJ2-2, with 8 bases identical to TRBD2. This CDR3 is 16 amino acids long. The V gene end was trimmed by 5 bases and the J gene end by 1 base; junction bases not matched to a gene: 6. The germline gives CDR1 SGHNT, CDR2 YENEEA. For the CDR3, the DNA is TGTGCCAGCAGCCCTACTAGCGGCATGAACACCGGGGAGCTGTTTTTT. Translated: CASSPTSGMNTGELFF.

The J gene is TRBJ2-6, the V gene TRBV27, with D perhaps TRBD2 (6 bases). The CDR3 consists of 19 residues. Between the trimmed V and J ends, which lost 6 bases and 2 bases, there was a span of 23 bases. The germline V gene encodes CDR1 MNHEY and CDR2 SMNVEV (reference sequence). The CDR3 loop reads CASSPTGGLPRTGANVLTF. CDR3 DNA: TGTGCCAGCAGCCCTACCGGCGGACTACCAAGGACTGGGGCCAACGTCCTGACTTTC.

The chain combines TRBV7-9 with TRBJ2-3; TRBD2 might be the D (7 bases). Per germline, CDR1 SEHNR and CDR2 FQNEAQ (reference sequence). V was cut by 5 bases and J by 3 bases, with 18 bases left in between. CDR3 length: 16 residues. CDR3: CASSRTRGGGTDTQYF. The CDR3 DNA reads as TGTGCCAGCAGCCGGACCCGGGGAGGGGGGACAGATACGCAGTATTTT.

The chain is built from TRBV6-5 and TRBJ1-5, with D perhaps TRBD1 (6 bases). Germline V lookup: CDR1 MNHEY, CDR2 SVGAGI. V lost 8 bases, J lost 4 bases, and 15 bases lay in between. The CDR3 has 14 residues. Here the CDR3 reads CASLRQEPNQPQHF. The CDR3 DNA reads as TGTGCCAGCCTACGACAGGAACCTAATCAGCCCCAGCATTTT.

The V call is TRBV19, the J call TRBJ1-5; perhaps TRBD1 as D (5 bases). The CDR3 contains 12 residues. V was cut by 5 bases and J by 7 bases, with 9 bases left in between. Germline V gene sequence: CDR1 LNHDA, CDR2 SQIVND (reference sequence). For the CDR3, the DNA is TGTGCCAGTAGTCTTCCAGGGCAGCCCCAGCATTTT. Encoded protein: CASSLPGQPQHF.

This chain links TRBV19 with TRBJ2-7; D is possibly TRBD1 (6 bases). There are 15 residues in the CDR3. Trimming pared 0 bases from V and 3 bases from J, leaving 12 bases between. Germline V gives CDR1 LNHDA, CDR2 SQIVND (reference sequence). The CDR3 sequence: CASSIDTGTSYEQYF. Here the CDR3 DNA reads TGTGCCAGTAGTATAGATACCGGGACAAGCTACGAGCAGTACTTC. Combining the CDR3 with reference TRBV19 and TRBJ2-7 gives the whole variable domain DGGITQSPKYLFRKEGQNVTLSCEQNLNHDAMYWYRQDPGQGLRLIYYSQIVNDFQKGDIAEGYSVSREKKESFPLTVTSAQKNPTAFYLCASSIDTGTSYEQYFGPGTRLTVT.

V usage is TRBV11-3 and J usage is TRBJ2-2; D may be TRBD2 (6 bases). Germline CDR1 SGHNT, CDR2 YENEEA. The V end was cut by 1 base, the J end by 5 bases, with 11 bases between. The CDR3 is 15 residues long. The CDR3 DNA reads as TGTGCCAGCAGCTTAGGGGAGGTGAAAACCGGGGAGCTGTTTTTT. It is translated as CASSLGEVKTGELFF. The full variable domain, rest sourced from reference TRBV11-3 and TRBJ2-2, is EAGVVQSPRYKIIEKKQPVAFWCNPISGHNTLYWYLQNLGQGPELLIRYENEEAVDDSQLPKDRFSAERLKGVDSTLKIQPAELGDSAVYLCASSLGEVKTGELFFGEGSRLTVL.

V and J are TRBV3-1 (or the pseudogene TRBV3-2) and TRBJ2-4; D gene unclear. The CDR3 consists of 13 residues. With 1 base removed from V and 12 bases from J, the gap between germline ends came to 13 bases. The germline gives CDR1 LGHDT, CDR2 YNNKEL (reference sequence). The CDR3 DNA is TGTGCCAGCAGCCAAGGTCGGCTGGGCACTCAGTACTTC. It yields the protein CASSQGRLGTQYF.

The gene calls are TRBV27 and TRBJ2-3, with 7 bases that match TRBD2. V shed 5 bases and J 4 bases; nucleotides not matched to a gene: 3. Germline CDR1 reads MNHEY; CDR2 reads SMNVEV (reference sequence). CDR3 length equals 13 residues. The CDR3 protein is CASSPLAADTQYF. The CDR3 nucleotides are TGTGCCAGCAGTCCCCTAGCGGCAGATACGCAGTATTTT.

Comments on this clone: This sample includes further DNA sequences coding for the same CDR3. This sequence joins TRBV24-1 and TRBJ2-2; D perhaps matches TRBD1 (5 bases). The CDR3 is 13 residues long. Germline V gene sequence: CDR1 KGHDR, CDR2 SFDVKD. The V and J ends lost 1 base and 7 bases respectively, with 6 bases between them. The CDR3 protein is CATSDLRGGELFF. CDR3 bases: TGTGCCACCAGTGATTTAAGGGGCGGGGAGCTGTTTTTT.

The rearrangement links TRBV4-2 to TRBJ1-6; D not resolved. This CDR3 has 15 amino acids. V was pared by 1 base and J by 10 bases, with 14 bases between. The germline CDR1 and CDR2 sequences are LGHNA and YNFKEQ. The CDR3 region has the DNA TGTGCCAGCAGCCAAGGGTGGCAGGTTAGGTCACCCCTCCACTTT. It specifies CASSQGWQVRSPLHF.

The chain joins TRBV2 to TRBJ1-1; D might be TRBD1 (5 bases). V lost 3 bases to trimming and J lost 4 bases, with 9 bases between them. The germline V gene encodes CDR1 SNHLY and CDR2 FYNNEI. This CDR3 is built from 13 residues. The CDR3 region has the DNA TGTGCCAGCAGTGAGGGGGGGATCACTGAAGCTTTCTTT. It is translated as CASSEGGITEAFF.

The CDR3 nucleotides are TGTGCCAGCAGAAGGGGACAAAGGGATGGCTACACCTTC. Translation gives CASRRGQRDGYTF. The chain combines TRBV27 with TRBJ1-2, with a tentative D call TRBD1 (6 bases). The germline V gene has CDR1 MNHEY and CDR2 SMNVEV (reference sequence). V lost 6 bases, J lost 6 bases, and 14 bases lay in between. The CDR3 contains 13 residues.

The chain couples TRBV6-5 to TRBJ1-2; D gene ambiguous. CDR1 and CDR2 (germline): MNHEY, SVGAGI. The length of the CDR3 is 14 residues. Trimming removed 2 bases at V and 7 bases at J, with 14 bases between. The CDR3 region is CASSYAPSARGYTF. The CDR3 coding sequence is TGTGCCAGCAGTTACGCGCCATCCGCGCGTGGCTACACCTTC.

The chain links TRBV5-1 to TRBJ2-6; 7 bases line up with TRBD2. The CDR3 runs 17 residues. The germline V gene has CDR1 SGHRS and CDR2 YFSETQ. The J segment lost 5 bases and the V segment lost 0 bases, leaving 8 bases of the junction unmatched. The CDR3 coding sequence is TGCGCCAGCAGCTTGGTGGGGACTACGGGACGGGCCAACGTCCTGACTTTC. Residues: CASSLVGTTGRANVLTF.

V is TRBV29-1 and J is TRBJ2-3, with 10 nucleotides matching TRBD2. CDR1 is SQVTM, CDR2 ANQGSEA, per germline. The CDR3 covers 13 residues. Trimming took 6 bases from V and 0 from J; bases not matched to a gene: 0. The CDR3 loop reads CSVTSGSTDTQYF. CDR3 nucleotide sequence: TGCAGCGTGACTAGCGGGAGCACAGATACGCAGTATTTT.